This TCR beta chain was identified during a study of blood T cell repertoires in COVID-19 (dated by TCRdb to about 2020). Background on the whole study: Samples covering the acute and convalescent phases of COVID-19 were provided by collaborators in the United States, Italy and Spain. The dataset comprised deeply sampled blood TCRbeta repertoires from subjects exposed to, actively infected with, or recovered from COVID-19. The prospective study material was composed of cDNA or gDNA derived from T cells, B-cell-depleted T cells, or PBMCs. The samples were drawn from two sources: the first 160 participants of the ongoing ImmuneRACE study, and some 1,300 subjects contributed by 6 global collaborators. A freely available public database, intended as a resource for researchers studying the immune response to SARS-CoV-2, is where the repertoires were released. Where available, HLA class I and class II types were taken from metadata supplied by the sample provider and were not determined by assay-based typing. Sample metadata almost always included a de-identified subject ID, COVID-19 status, age in years and sex. The research as a whole found: The quantity of clinical and demographic metadata differed by source and by participant and was supplied without curation.

Here V drops 0 bases and J drops 4 bases, and the junction holds 7 bases not matched to any gene. CDR1 and CDR2 were assigned from the germline V gene as SGHRS and YFSETQ. The CDR3 runs 16 amino acids, cysteine and phenylalanine included. Kept here is only the CDR3 DNA, which spans 48 bases and is read in frame from base 1. Points on this clone: No cognate antigen has been identified for it. No base quality values were provided; no much bigger clone lies one nucleotide off.

Each collaborating institution followed its own protocols to collect whole blood in K2EDTA tubes. For TCRbeta analysis, collaborators shipped samples in one of three forms: frozen whole blood, isolated PBMCs, or DNA extracted from either of those sample types. TCRbeta CDR3 regions were amplified from genomic DNA using the immunoSEQ Assay, a bias-controlled multiplex PCR. The authors processed their data as follows. The number of nucleated cells in each sample was estimated by amplification of reference gene primers within the assay. Sequence reads were collapsed and filtered to measure the absolute abundance of every unique TCRbeta CDR3 rearrangement. For each sample, productive Simpson clonality was calculated as the square root of Simpson's diversity index over productive rearrangements. TCRdb retrieved this table from immuneACCESS and kept in-frame rearrangements only. Not all clones are present; in checked studies, unresolved V genes account for under half, and no reason is known for the remainder. The V and J calls and clone size are taken from that table; D and trimming were inferred from the DNA. This sample lists around 95,000 clones; roughly nine tenths were detected once. Roughly 5% of the sample belongs to the ten largest clones.

The V and J segments used are TRBV5-1 and TRBJ1-2, with TRBD1 matching 9 junction bases. This receptor was taken from a man aged 50-59 years with acute or convalescent COVID-19. What was sequenced was peripheral blood. The nucleotides read TGCGCCAGCAGCTTGGGCATTTTGGACAGGGGCTATGGCTACACCTTC. Translated, this gives CASSLGILDRGYGYTF.